The rows below give T cell receptor beta chains drawn from one sample of a study of cytomegalovirus exposure and HLA in healthy donors. Data came from immunoSEQ multiplex PCR; TCRdb stores just in-frame clones and leaves some out. The table includes about 98,000 clones, 87% detected once. The sequencing input was PBMCs. These receptors were collected from a woman aged 30 to 39 in good health and CMV-seronegative. Both conserved end residues are part of each CDR3. Each record gives: clone size, J gene, V gene, D gene, CDR3 DNA, CDR3 protein. D genes are given only for firm matches. Not every row has a clone size; where given, it reads once, few, many or a size class.

>NA|TRBJ1-2|TRBV27|TRBD1
TGTGCCAGCACCCCGGACAGGGGGAATTCTGGCTACACCTTC
CASTPDRGNSGYTF
>NA|TRBJ1-5|TRBV28|TRBD1
TGTGCCACGCTACAGGGGGCCGATCAGCCCCAGCATTTT
CATLQGADQPQHF
>NA|TRBJ1-4|TRBV5-1|NA
TGCGCCAGCGCTCCGTTGTGGGGCCGGAATGAAAAACTGTTTTTT
CASAPLWGRNEKLFF
>NA|TRBJ2-1|TRBV7-3|NA
TGTGCCAGCAGCCGCGGGGTAGGGTCCGGCAATGAGCAGTTCTTC
CASSRGVGSGNEQFF
>NA|TRBJ1-6|TRBV5-1|TRBD1
TGCGCCAGCAGCCCGACGACAGGGAACAATTCACCCCTCCACTTT
CASSPTTGNNSPLHF
>NA|TRBJ1-2|TRBV28|NA
TGTGCCAGCAGTTTAGCGGGCGGAAACTATGGCTACACCTTC
CASSLAGGNYGYTF
>NA|TRBJ1-5|TRBV12-5|TRBD1
TGTGCTAGTGCCCCCGACAGGGGCAATCAGCCCCAGCATTTT
CASAPDRGNQPQHF
>few|TRBJ2-7|TRBV6-1|NA
TGTGCCAGCAGTGCCTCGTGGCAGTCTTACGAGCAGTACTTC
CASSASWQSYEQYF
>NA|TRBJ1-6|TRBV9|TRBD1
TGTGCCAGCAGCCCGAGACAGGGGCAAAATTCACCCCTCCACTTT
CASSPRQGQNSPLHF
>NA|TRBJ2-5|TRBV5-5|TRBD2
TGTGCCAGCAGCTTGGGAGGTGGCGGGGGAGAGACCCAGTACTTC
CASSLGGGGGETQYF
>NA|TRBJ2-3|TRBV18|TRBD2
TGTGCCAGCTCACCAGAGAGGGCGGGAGTAGATACGCAGTATTTT
CASSPERAGVDTQYF
>once|TRBJ1-2|TRBV7-9|NA
TGTGCCAGCAGCTTAGTAAATGGCGGCTACACCTTC
CASSLVNGGYTF
>NA|TRBJ2-6|TRBV2|NA
TGTGCCAACGGTGACAGGCGTGGGGCCAACGTCCTGACTTTC
CANGDRRGANVLTF
>NA|TRBJ2-7|TRBV6-5|TRBD1
TGTGCCAGCAGTCAGGGGGCCGGGTCTTACGAGCAGTACTTC
CASSQGAGSYEQYF
>NA|TRBJ2-2|TRBV9|NA
TGTGCCAGCAGCGCCCCCCGGGTGCTCGCCGGGGAGCTGTTTTTT
CASSAPRVLAGELFF
>NA|TRBJ2-3|TRBV18|NA
TGTGCCAGCTCCCTCGGGTCAGGCACAGATACGCAGTATTTT
CASSLGSGTDTQYF
>NA|TRBJ1-2|TRBV28|NA
TGTGCCAGCAGTATCCTAGGGGGAAATTTCTATGGCTACACCTTC
CASSILGGNFYGYTF
>NA|TRBJ1-1|TRBV5-6|NA
TGTGCCAGCAGCTTTGCCCGACAGATGAACACTGAAGCTTTCTTT
CASSFARQMNTEAFF
>NA|TRBJ1-2|TRBV11-2|NA
TGTGCCAGCAGCCTGGGGATCGGGGGTGGCTATGGCTACACCTTC
CASSLGIGGGYGYTF
>NA|TRBJ2-7|TRBV11-2|NA
TGTGCCAGCAGCCCCATGTGGGGGGGCTCTCACGAGCAGTACTTC
CASSPMWGGSHEQYF
>once|TRBJ2-5|TRBV9|NA
TGTGCCAGCAGCGTAGACGGGAGAGTATCCGGAGAGACCCAGTACTTC
CASSVDGRVSGETQYF
>NA|TRBJ2-5|TRBV9|NA
TGTGCCAGCAGCGTAGACCCAAAGGGGGGGGCTCAAGAGACCCAGTACTTC
CASSVDPKGGAQETQYF
>NA|TRBJ2-1|TRBV6-4|TRBD2
TGTGCCAGCAGTGACGAACTAGCGCCGTACAATGAGCAGTTCTTC
CASSDELAPYNEQFF
>NA|TRBJ1-2|TRBV28|TRBD1
TGTGCCAGCCAAATGGACAGGGGTTCATTCAACTATGGCTACACCTTC
CASQMDRGSFNYGYTF
>once|TRBJ1-2|TRBV7-2|NA
TGTGCCAGCAGCTTAGCGTCCAGGGTCGGCTACACCTTC
CASSLASRVGYTF
>NA|TRBJ2-2|TRBV2|TRBD1
TGTGCCAGCAGGGGGGAACACCCGGGGCCGGTTAGGACAGGGAGCGCCGGGGAGCTGTTTTTT
CASRGEHPGPVRTGSAGELFF
>NA|TRBJ2-3|TRBV9|TRBD2
TGTGCCAGCAGCGTAGAGGCTAGCGGGGGGGCAAGTACGCAGTATTTT
CASSVEASGGASTQYF
>NA|TRBJ1-1|TRBV7-9|NA
TGTGCCAGCAGCGAGGTAGCCGGCACTGAAGCTTTCTTT
CASSEVAGTEAFF
>NA|TRBJ1-1|TRBV7-8|NA
TGTGCCAGCAGCCTACCCGGGACAAGGAACACTGAAGCTTTCTTT
CASSLPGTRNTEAFF
>NA|TRBJ2-5|TRBV29-1|NA
TGCAGCGTTGAAACGGGGACCCAGTACTTC
CSVETGTQYF
>once|TRBJ1-4|TRBV19|NA
TGTGCCAGTAGGCTACAGGGAACTAATGAAAAACTGTTTTTT
CASRLQGTNEKLFF
>few|TRBJ2-5|TRBV5-1|NA
TGCGCCAGCAGCTTGGAAGGGGTAGAGGAGACCCAGTACTTC
CASSLEGVEETQYF
>NA|TRBJ1-1|TRBV7-3|NA
TGTGCCAGCAGCCTAAAATCAGGGGTGGGTGAAGCTTTCTTT
CASSLKSGVGEAFF
>NA|TRBJ2-1|TRBV4-1|TRBD2
TGCGCCAGCAGCCAAGATGGGCGGGGGGGTTACAATGAGCAGTTCTTC
CASSQDGRGGYNEQFF
>NA|TRBJ2-1|TRBV6-1|NA
TGTGCCAGCAGTGAAGGCCGAATTCCAGGGCCAACCTACAATGAGCAGTTCTTC
CASSEGRIPGPTYNEQFF
>NA|TRBJ1-1|TRBV27|TRBD1
TGTGCCAGCAGTTTACGTCAGGGGGGGAACACTGAAGCTTTCTTT
CASSLRQGGNTEAFF
>NA|TRBJ2-3|TRBV7-9|NA
TGTGCCAGCAGCGCGGACAGGGAGGGGGATACGCAGTATTTT
CASSADREGDTQYF
>few|TRBJ1-1|TRBV7-9|NA
TGTGCCAGCAGCTTATATGTGGGCGAAGAAGGAGCTTTCTTT
CASSLYVGEEGAFF
>NA|TRBJ1-3|TRBV11-2|TRBD1
TGTGCCAGCAGCTTAGTAGGACAGGACTTTGGAAACACCATATATTTT
CASSLVGQDFGNTIYF
>NA|TRBJ2-3|TRBV27|TRBD2
TGTGCCAGCAGTTTAATACTTCGGGGACTAGCGGGGGCAGATACGCAGTATTTT
CASSLILRGLAGADTQYF
>once|TRBJ1-1|TRBV7-9|TRBD1
TGTGCCAGCAGCCCAGTTCGGACAGGGGGCGGAGCTTTCTTT
CASSPVRTGGGAFF
>NA|TRBJ1-1|TRBV27|TRBD1
TGTGCCAGCAGTACCCGGACAGGGAACACTGAAGCTTTCTTT
CASSTRTGNTEAFF
>NA|TRBJ2-1|TRBV11-2|TRBD2
TGTGCCAGCAGCTTAGTAGCGGGAGGTTTCAATGAGCAGTTCTTC
CASSLVAGGFNEQFF
>NA|TRBJ2-1|TRBV7-6|NA
TGTGCCAGCAGCTTAGCTGCGTTGGATAGCGATGAGCAGTTCTTC
CASSLAALDSDEQFF
>NA|TRBJ2-2|TRBV6-4|NA
TGTGCCAGCAGTGCTTGGGCGGGCCTCCCCGGGGAGCTGTTTTTT
CASSAWAGLPGELFF
>once|TRBJ2-5|TRBV6-1|NA
TGTGCCAGCAGCCTATTAAAAGAGACCCAGTACTTC
CASSLLKETQYF